The sequence of this T cell receptor (beta chain) was determined in a study of cytomegalovirus exposure and HLA in healthy donors. To note about this clone: No antigen is known for it.

Researchers ran the PCR with 60 Vbeta and 13 Jbeta primers. The data were produced by immunoSEQ multiplex PCR, yet TCRdb's version contains in-frame clones alone and is incomplete. This table holds over 60,000 clones. Regarding the study as a whole: Among the sequence variants, a highly shared cluster was likely an artifact of sequencing. Most TCRs appeared rarely, but some public TCRs recurred in many donors. With high specificity and sensitivity, the classifier reportedly diagnosed cytomegalovirus status.

This CDR3 is 16 amino acids long. Germline V CDR1 and CDR2: MNHEY, SMNVEV (reference sequence). V gave up 6 bases and J gave up 1 base, with 15 bases separating them. V usage is TRBV27 and J usage is TRBJ1-4; D is unclear. The specimen was PBMCs. The sequence derives from a female donor in good health and CMV-seropositive. CDR3 region: CASSHRTRETNEKLFF. In DNA, the CDR3 is TGTGCCAGCAGCCACCGCACCCGGGAAACTAATGAAAAACTGTTTTTT.